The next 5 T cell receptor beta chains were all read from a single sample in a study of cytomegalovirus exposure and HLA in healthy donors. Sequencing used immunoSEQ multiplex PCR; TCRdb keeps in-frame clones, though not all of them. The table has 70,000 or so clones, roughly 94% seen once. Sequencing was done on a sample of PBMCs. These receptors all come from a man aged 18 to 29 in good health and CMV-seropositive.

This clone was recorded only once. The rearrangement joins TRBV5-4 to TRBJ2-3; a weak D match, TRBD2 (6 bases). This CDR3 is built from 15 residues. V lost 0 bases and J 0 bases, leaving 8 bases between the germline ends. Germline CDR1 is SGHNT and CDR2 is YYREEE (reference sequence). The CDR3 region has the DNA TGTGCCAGCAGCTTGGAAAGCGGGAGCACAGATACGCAGTATTTT. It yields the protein CASSLESGSTDTQYF.

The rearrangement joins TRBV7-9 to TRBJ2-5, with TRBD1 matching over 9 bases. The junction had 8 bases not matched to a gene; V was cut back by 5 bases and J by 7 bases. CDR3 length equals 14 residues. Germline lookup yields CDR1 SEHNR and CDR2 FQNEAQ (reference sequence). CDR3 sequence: CASSRTGARVTQYF. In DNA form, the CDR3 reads TGTGCCAGCAGCAGGACAGGGGCGAGAGTGACCCAGTACTTC.

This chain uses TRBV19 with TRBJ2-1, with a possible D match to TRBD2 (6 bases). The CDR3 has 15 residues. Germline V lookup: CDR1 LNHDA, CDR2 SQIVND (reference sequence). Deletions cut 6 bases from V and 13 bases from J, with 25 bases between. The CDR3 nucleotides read TGTGCCAGTAGCTGGGGCGGGAACCTAGTATTTCGCCAGTTCTTC. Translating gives CASSWGGNLVFRQFF.

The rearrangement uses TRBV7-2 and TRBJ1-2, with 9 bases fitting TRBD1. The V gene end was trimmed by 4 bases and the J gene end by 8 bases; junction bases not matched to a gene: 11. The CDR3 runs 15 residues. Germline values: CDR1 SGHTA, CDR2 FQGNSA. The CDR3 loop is CASSSRTGAGEGYTF. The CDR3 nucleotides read TGTGCCAGCAGCTCAAGGACAGGGGCCGGAGAGGGCTACACCTTC.

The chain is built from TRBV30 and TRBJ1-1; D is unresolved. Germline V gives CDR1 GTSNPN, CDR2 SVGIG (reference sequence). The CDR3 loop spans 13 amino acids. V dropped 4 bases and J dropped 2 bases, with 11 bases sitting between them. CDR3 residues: CAWNAGYNTEAFF. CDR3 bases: TGTGCCTGGAACGCAGGATACAACACTGAAGCTTTCTTT. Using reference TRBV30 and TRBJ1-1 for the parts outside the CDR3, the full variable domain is SQTIHQWPATLVQPVGSPLSLECTVEGTSNPNLYWYRQAAGRGLQLLFYSVGIGQISSEVPQNLSASRPQDRQFILSSKKLLLSDSGFYLCAWNAGYNTEAFFGQGTRLTVV.